A single T cell receptor beta chain is shown here with its context. This receptor's antigen is unknown. Base qualities were left out, and no much larger clone turns up one base away. The library was prepared using the immunoSEQ multiplex PCR assay. For the multiplex PCR, a mixture combining 60 forward primers for TCR Vbeta segments and 13 reverse primers for TCR Jbeta segments was used. The CDR3 region of rearranged TCR beta genes was amplified from genomic DNA by a multiplex PCR assay. The amplified TCR beta libraries were sequenced on the Illumina HiSeq System as 87-base-pair reads. In the original analysis: A later analysis tallied around 80 million unique TCR beta chains across the 666 repertoires, and approximately 11 million of those chains were shared by two or more donors. To remove PCR and sequencing errors, raw reads were error-corrected and collapsed into unique sequences using a nearest-neighbor algorithm that merged closely related sequences. V, D and J gene segments were assigned by aligning CDR3 sequences to IMGT reference sequences. Each retained sequence needed at least a six-nucleotide match to both a V gene segment and a J gene segment. Rearrangements were classified as productive when the CDR3 lacked stop codons and remained in frame with V and J, and all other rearrangements were classified as non-productive. Following IMGT convention, CDR3 was defined as the stretch from the second conserved V-encoded cysteine up to the conserved J-encoded phenylalanine. Sequences without an unambiguous match to a single V gene segment were excluded from the earlier analysis of approximately 560 of the donors. An earlier analysis of 550 to 650 of the donors classified V segments as functional when productive rearrangements were above 56.7% and as segregating when the standard deviation between donors was above 5%. A statistical classification framework was built for diagnosing cytomegalovirus status from the catalog of TCR beta chain sequences. In a later analysis, TCR nucleotide sequences were compared against IMGT/GENE-DB human TR gene sequences so that V and J genes could be assigned. A later analysis assigned CDR3 sequences and most-parsimonious VDJ recombination scenarios with the TCRdist pipeline. A later analysis defined each TCR beta chain by its CDR3 amino acid sequence plus V-gene family, and excluded reads lacking a unique V-gene family. To address suspected cross-contamination and a sequencing artifact, a later analysis removed 450 to 700 highly shared, low-generation-probability nucleotide sequences. In a later analysis, a clonal expansion index for each public chain was calculated from normalized within-repertoire ranks of inferred template counts. In a later analysis, generation probabilities were computed using a VDJ recombination model fitted to out-of-frame rearrangements, and the results were checked against IGoR. In a later analysis, hypergeometric tests were used to score TCR-TCR, TCR-HLA and TCR-CMV co-occurrence, with a repertoire-size bias correction applied to TCR pairs. False discovery rates were estimated in a later analysis by permuting HLA or CMV assignments 20 times. In a later analysis, co-occurring TCRs were grouped using DBSCAN, with TCRdist sequence similarity added in when clustering inside HLA-allele-positive subsets. Repertoires with fewer than 30,000 or more than 120,000 public chains, plus five repertoires with anomalous nucleotide sharing, were excluded from co-occurrence clustering. TCRdb took over this immuneACCESS table, retaining in-frame rearrangements with V and J assigned. Such tables are incomplete; in checked studies, under half of the missing clones stem from an unresolved V gene, and the remainder is unexplained. V and J calls and clone size are given by that table; D and trimming were obtained from the DNA. In all, the sample holds some 94,000 clones, and around 73% of those were seen once. Around 3.6% of the sample lies in the top ten.

V loses 2 bases, J loses 8 bases, and the germline ends lie 7 bases apart. The CDR3 has 13 amino acids, counting the end cysteine and phenylalanine. CDR3 DNA is the only sequence kept; it has 39 bases, read in frame from the first base. CDR1 and CDR2, per the germline V gene, are SGHVS and FQNEAQ. The cohort was made up of several hundred healthy bone marrow donors. Cohort members were all nominally healthy when sampled, although unrecorded immune exposures were likely present. The donor was CMV seronegative and was included in the group of a few hundred seronegative cohort members. Every donor gave a peripheral blood sample, and the peripheral blood mononuclear cells from that sample were used for TCR beta sequencing. The Qiagen DNeasy Blood Extraction Kit was used to extract genomic DNA from the blood cell samples. The sample belongs to a study of cytomegalovirus exposure and HLA in healthy donors (dated 2017 in TCRdb). The study in broad terms: An earlier analysis of approximately 590 of the donors reported more than 250 Gb of sequence data and 120 million or so unique TCR beta sequences from 150 million to 200 million T cells. A separate validation cohort of approximately 130 different subjects was used in addition to the approximately 670-subject first cohort. Typing coverage varied by locus: about 620-640 donors for A, B, C, DRB1 and DQB1; roughly 510 for DQA1; approximately 610 for DPA1; fewer than 480 for DPB1. An earlier analysis of about 600 of the donors used high-throughput TCR beta sequencing to judge whether each TCR beta V gene segment behaved as functional or pseudogenic. Class I and class II HLA loci were covered by the typing at four-digit resolution. The study aimed to test whether cataloging public T cell receptors could reveal signatures of past pathogen exposure. Alongside the repertoire data, information on donor age, sex, ethnicity and CMV serostatus was compiled. Around 330 gigabases of sequencing data and roughly 80 million unique TCR sequences made up an early release that covered under 750 HLA-typed donors. A later genetic analysis took genome-wide SNP genotypes for about three fifths of the roughly 700 donors and used that subset as a discovery cohort. Of the 350 to 450 genotyped donors, roughly 80% were placed in the genetic ancestry cluster associated with self-reported Caucasian donors. Among about 390 genotyped donors of the cohort, an average of approximately 240,000 unique TCR beta nucleotide sequences were sequenced per donor, approximately 20% of them non-productive. A later analysis re-analyzed previously published TCR beta repertoires from 500 to 700 donors and added high-resolution HLA genotyping to study TCR occurrence patterns. About five DR-DQ haplotypes were handled as single units for association and clustering, since linkage in the cohort was strong. To predict cytomegalovirus infection status, the study combined high-throughput TCR immunosequencing, statistical association of individual TCRs with disease status, and machine learning. In the later analysis, no new phenotypic data were used to find candidate immune exposures; instead, reliance was placed on TCR beta sequences and their occurrence across donors. Every repertoire in the discovery cohort had been generated on one and the same sequencing platform. The study used immunosequencing to profile the T cell repertoires of 600 to 850 subjects and linked those repertoires to cytomegalovirus serostatus.

The paper as a whole reports these results and caveats: In this cohort, only TCR beta chains were sequenced, and detectable features were limited by the absence of alpha or paired-chain data. A later analysis found that HLA-associated TCR beta chains were more clonally expanded and had lower generation probabilities than equally common non-associated chains. Because counts were too low, 15 to 20 rarely observed V segments, including chromosome 9 orphons, were excluded from the earlier analysis of around 590 of the donors. Most TCR sequences were observed very rarely across donors, whereas some public TCRs were present in many individuals. Because HLA typing was unavailable for some donors at each locus, only the typed subset was used in association tests. Strong co-occurrence of HLA alleles, especially DR and DQ, made assigning TCR associations to individual alleles difficult. Sequencing depth was assumed to be roughly uniform across donors in the presence/absence analyses, though that assumption may not hold. According to a later analysis, parvovirus B19, influenza, CMV and Epstein-Barr virus appeared linked to several top co-occurrence clusters. A later genetic analysis associated a missense DCLRE1C variant with V-gene and J-gene trimming of TCR beta chains, and an independent cohort replicated the association. The classifier was reported to diagnose cytomegalovirus status with high specificity and sensitivity in both the original and validation cohorts. A later analysis found that most CMV-associated TCR beta chains appeared HLA-restricted, with HLA associations seemingly driven largely by CMV exposure. The study gave a list of 150 to 200 TCR beta chains associated with cytomegalovirus. A cluster of highly shared sequence variants was judged likely to represent a technical artifact of the sequencing pipeline. An earlier analysis of some 590 of the donors showed that most TCR beta V segments appeared in productive rearrangements either about 87% or about 30% of the time, which broadly matched IMGT annotations. A further reported finding was that TCR beta sequences accurately predicted the HLA-A and HLA-B alleles for most subjects in the first cohort. Three of the identified cytomegalovirus-associated TCR beta chains were confirmed in vitro to be specific for cytomegalovirus antigens. Linkage disequilibrium might explain the correlated functional status among segregating V segments, but an unknown experimental factor could not be excluded. Compared with the approximately 720-donor mean, donors in an Asian-associated ancestry cluster had fewer N-insertions in productive TCRs, according to a later genetic analysis. In a later analysis, TCR association rates were found to vary across HLA loci, with the most associated TCRs seen for DRB1 alleles and the fewest for HLA-C alleles. Some IMGT-functional V segments, including TRBV6-2 and TRBV6-3, could not be told apart with the 87-base-pair reads, so those segments were excluded. The only immune exposure information available for the cohort was CMV serostatus. It was suggested by the authors that the approach could potentially be generalized to other disease states and immunological phenotypes. In a later analysis, some 18,000 TCR beta sequences were associated with specific HLA alleles at a false discovery rate of 0.05.

What was sequenced was PBMCs. The TCR sequence derives from a man aged 40-55 years in good health and CMV-seronegative. The chain is made from TRBV7-8 and TRBJ1-6, and possibly TRBD1, on 5 matching bases. The CDR3 region has the sequence CASSLLGDSPLHF. The DNA sequence is as follows: TGTGCCAGCAGCTTATTAGGGGATTCACCCCTCCACTTT.